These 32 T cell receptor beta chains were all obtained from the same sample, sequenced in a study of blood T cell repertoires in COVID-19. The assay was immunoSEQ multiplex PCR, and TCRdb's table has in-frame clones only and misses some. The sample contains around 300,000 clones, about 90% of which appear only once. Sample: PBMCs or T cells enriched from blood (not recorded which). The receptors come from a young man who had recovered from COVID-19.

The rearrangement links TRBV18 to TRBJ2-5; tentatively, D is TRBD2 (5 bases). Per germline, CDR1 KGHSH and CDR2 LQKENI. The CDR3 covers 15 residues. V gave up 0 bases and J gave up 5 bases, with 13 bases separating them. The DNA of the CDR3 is TGTGCCAGCTCACCACCGCGGGCAGGAGAGGAGACCCAGTACTTC. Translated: CASSPPRAGEETQYF. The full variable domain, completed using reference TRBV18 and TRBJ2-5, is NAGVMQNPRHLVRRRGQEARLRCSPMKGHSHVYWYRQLPEEGLKFMVYLQKENIIDESGMPKERFSAEFPKEGPSILRIQQVVRGDSAAYFCASSPPRAGEETQYFGPGTRLLVL.

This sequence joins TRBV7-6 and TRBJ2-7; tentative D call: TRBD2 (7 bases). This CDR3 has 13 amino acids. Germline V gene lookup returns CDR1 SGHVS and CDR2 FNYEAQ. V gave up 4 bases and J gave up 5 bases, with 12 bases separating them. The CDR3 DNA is TGTGCCAGCAGCTCCACAGGGAGGGACGAGCAGTACTTC. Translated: CASSSTGRDEQYF.

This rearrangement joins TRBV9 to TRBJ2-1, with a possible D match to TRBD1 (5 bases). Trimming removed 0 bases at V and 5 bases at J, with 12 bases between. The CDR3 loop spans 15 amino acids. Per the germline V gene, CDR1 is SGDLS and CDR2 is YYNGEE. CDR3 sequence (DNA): TGTGCCAGCAGCGTAGAGGGTTTGGGGCACAATGAGCAGTTCTTC. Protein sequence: CASSVEGLGHNEQFF. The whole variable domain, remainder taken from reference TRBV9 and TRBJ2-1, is DSGVTQTPKHLITATGQRVTLRCSPRSGDLSVYWYQQSLDQGLQFLIQYYNGEERAKGNILERFSAQQFPDLHSELNLSSLELGDSALYFCASSVEGLGHNEQFFGPGTRLTVL.

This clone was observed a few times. DNA for the CDR3: TGCAGCGTGAGGGGGCTAGGTGAAGAGACCCAGTACTTC. It codes for CSVRGLGEETQYF. V gene TRBV29-1 combines with J gene TRBJ2-5, with TRBD1 matching over 7 bases. The junction had 7 bases not matched to a gene; V was cut back by 6 bases and J by 3 bases. Germline values: CDR1 SQVTM, CDR2 ANQGSEA. CDR3 size: 13 residues.

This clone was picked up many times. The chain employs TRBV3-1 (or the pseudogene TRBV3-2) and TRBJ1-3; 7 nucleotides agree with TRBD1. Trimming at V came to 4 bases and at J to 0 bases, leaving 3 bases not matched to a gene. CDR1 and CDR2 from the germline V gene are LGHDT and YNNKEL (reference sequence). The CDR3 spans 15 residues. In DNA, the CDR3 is TGTGCCAGCAGCCGTGGGACAGTCTCTGGAAACACCATATATTTT. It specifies CASSRGTVSGNTIYF.

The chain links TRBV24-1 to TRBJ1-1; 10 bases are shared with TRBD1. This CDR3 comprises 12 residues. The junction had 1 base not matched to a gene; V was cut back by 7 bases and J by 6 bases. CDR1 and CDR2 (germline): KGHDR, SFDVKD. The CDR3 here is CATRGQGPEAFF. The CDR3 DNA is TGTGCCACCAGGGGACAGGGGCCTGAAGCTTTCTTT.

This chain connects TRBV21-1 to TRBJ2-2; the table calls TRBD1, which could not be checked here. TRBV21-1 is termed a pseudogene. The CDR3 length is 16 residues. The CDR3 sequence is CASSNLGLGGTGELFF. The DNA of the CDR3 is TGTGCCAGCAGTAACCTGGGGCTAGGCGGCACCGGGGAGCTGTTTTTT.

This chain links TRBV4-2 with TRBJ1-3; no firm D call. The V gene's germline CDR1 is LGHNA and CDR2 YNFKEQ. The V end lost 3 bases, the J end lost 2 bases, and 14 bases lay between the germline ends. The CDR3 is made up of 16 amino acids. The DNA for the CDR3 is TGTGCCAGCAGCCAGGAATTTAGGGAGCCTGGAAACACCATATATTTT. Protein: CASSQEFREPGNTIYF.

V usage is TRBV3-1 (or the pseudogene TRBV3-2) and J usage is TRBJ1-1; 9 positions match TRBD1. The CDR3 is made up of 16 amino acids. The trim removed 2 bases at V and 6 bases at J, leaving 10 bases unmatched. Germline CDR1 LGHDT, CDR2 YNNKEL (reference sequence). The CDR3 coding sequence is TGTGCCAGCAGCCAAAGGAGGGACAGGGCGTTGGCTGAAGCTTTCTTT. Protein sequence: CASSQRRDRALAEAFF.

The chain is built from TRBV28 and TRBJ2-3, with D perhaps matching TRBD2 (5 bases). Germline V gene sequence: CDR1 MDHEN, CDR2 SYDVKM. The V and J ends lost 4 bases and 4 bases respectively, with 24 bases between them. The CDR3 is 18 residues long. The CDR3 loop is CASSSAFEDSGSADTQYF. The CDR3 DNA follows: TGTGCCAGCAGTTCTGCATTTGAGGATTCGGGGAGCGCAGATACGCAGTATTTT.

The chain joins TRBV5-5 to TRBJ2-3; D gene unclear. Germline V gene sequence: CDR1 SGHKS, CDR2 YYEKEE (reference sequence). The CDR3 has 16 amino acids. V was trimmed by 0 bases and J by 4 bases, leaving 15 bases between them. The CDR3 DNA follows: TGTGCCAGCAGCTTGGATGGTTCAGGTTTCCCAGATACGCAGTATTTT. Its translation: CASSLDGSGFPDTQYF.

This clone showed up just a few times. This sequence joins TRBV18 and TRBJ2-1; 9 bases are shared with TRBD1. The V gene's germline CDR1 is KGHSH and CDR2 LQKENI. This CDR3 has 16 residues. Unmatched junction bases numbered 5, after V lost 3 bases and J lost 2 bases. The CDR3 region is CASSPQTGGPYNEQFF. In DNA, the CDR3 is TGTGCCAGCTCACCTCAGACAGGGGGACCCTACAATGAGCAGTTCTTC.

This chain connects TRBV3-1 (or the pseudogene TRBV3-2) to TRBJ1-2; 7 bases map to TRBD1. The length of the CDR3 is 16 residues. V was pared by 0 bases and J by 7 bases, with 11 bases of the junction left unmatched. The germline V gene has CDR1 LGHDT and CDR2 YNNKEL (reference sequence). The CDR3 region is CASSQEGRLGGGGYTF. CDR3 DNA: TGTGCCAGCAGCCAAGAAGGCCGTCTAGGGGGCGGTGGCTACACCTTC.

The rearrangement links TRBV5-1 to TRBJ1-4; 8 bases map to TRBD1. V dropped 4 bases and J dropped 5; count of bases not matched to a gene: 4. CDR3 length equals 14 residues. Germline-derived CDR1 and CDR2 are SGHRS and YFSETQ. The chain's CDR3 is CASSRTGQNEKLFF. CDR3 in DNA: TGCGCCAGCAGCCGGACAGGGCAGAATGAAAAACTGTTTTTT. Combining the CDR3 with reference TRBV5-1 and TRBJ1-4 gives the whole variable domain KAGVTQTPRYLIKTRGQQVTLSCSPISGHRSVSWYQQTPGQGLQFLFEYFSETQRNKGNFPGRFSGRQFSNSRSEMNVSTLELGDSALYLCASSRTGQNEKLFFGSGTQLSVL.

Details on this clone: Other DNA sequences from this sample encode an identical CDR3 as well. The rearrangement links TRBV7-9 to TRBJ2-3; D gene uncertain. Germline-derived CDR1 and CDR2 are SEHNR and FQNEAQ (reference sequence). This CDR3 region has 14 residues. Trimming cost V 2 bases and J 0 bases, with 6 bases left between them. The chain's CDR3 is CASSLRTSTDTQYF. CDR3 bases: TGTGCCAGCAGCTTAAGAACTAGCACAGATACGCAGTATTTT.

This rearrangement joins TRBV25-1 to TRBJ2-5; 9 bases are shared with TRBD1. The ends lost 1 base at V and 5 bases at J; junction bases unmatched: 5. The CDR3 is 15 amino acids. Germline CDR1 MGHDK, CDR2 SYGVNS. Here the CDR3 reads CASSELGTGWETQYF. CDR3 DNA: TGTGCCAGCAGTGAATTGGGGACAGGGTGGGAGACCCAGTACTTC. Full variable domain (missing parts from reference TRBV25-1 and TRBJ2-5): EADIYQTPRYLVIGTGKKITLECSQTMGHDKMYWYQQDPGMELHLIHYSYGVNSTEKGDLSSESTVSRIRTEHFPLTLESARPSHTSQYLCASSELGTGWETQYFGPGTRLLVL.

Here the CDR3 reads CASSYLVKPQHF. CDR3 in DNA: TGTGCCAGCAGTTACTTAGTGAAGCCCCAGCATTTT. The gene calls are TRBV6-2 or TRBV6-3 and TRBJ1-5; D is unresolved. Germline CDR1 reads MNHEY; CDR2 reads SVGEGT. Trimming removed 1 base from V and 8 bases from J, with 6 bases in between. The CDR3 consists of 12 residues.

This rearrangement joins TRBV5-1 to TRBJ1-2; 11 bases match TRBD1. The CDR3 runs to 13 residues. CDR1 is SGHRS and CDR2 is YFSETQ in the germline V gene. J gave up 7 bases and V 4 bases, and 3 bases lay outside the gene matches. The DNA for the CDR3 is TGCGCCAGCAGCGAAGGGACAGGGGGTGGCTACACCTTC. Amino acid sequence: CASSEGTGGGYTF.

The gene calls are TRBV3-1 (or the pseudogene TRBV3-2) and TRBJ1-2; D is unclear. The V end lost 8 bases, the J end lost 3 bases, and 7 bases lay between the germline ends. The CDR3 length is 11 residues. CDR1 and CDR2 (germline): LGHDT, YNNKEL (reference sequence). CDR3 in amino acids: CASGSDYGYTF. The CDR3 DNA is TGTGCCAGCGGAAGCGACTATGGCTACACCTTC.

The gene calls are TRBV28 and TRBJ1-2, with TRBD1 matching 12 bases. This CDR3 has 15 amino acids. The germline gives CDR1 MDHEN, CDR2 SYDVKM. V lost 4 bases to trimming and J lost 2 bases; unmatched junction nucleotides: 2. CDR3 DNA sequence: TGTGCCAGCAGTTCGGGACAGGGGGCAAACTATGGCTACACCTTC. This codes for CASSSGQGANYGYTF.

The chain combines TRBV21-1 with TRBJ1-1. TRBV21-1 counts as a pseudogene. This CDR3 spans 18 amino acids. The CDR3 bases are TGTGCCAGCAGCAAAGGGATCCAACCCGAGGGAATGAACACTGAAGCTTTCTTT. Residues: CASSKGIQPEGMNTEAFF.

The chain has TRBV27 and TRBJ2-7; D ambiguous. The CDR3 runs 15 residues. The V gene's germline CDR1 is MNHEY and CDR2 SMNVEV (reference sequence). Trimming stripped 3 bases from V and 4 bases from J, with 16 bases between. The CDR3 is CASSLGPNPIYEQYF. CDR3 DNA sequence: TGTGCCAGCAGTTTGGGCCCCAACCCTATTTACGAGCAGTACTTC.

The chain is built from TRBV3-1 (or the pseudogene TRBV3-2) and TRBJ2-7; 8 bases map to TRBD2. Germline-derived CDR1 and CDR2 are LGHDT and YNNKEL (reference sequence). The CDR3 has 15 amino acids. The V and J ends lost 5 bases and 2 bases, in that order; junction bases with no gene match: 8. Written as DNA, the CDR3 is TGTGCCAGCAGCTTGGCGGGGGGCACTACCTACGAGCAGTACTTC. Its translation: CASSLAGGTTYEQYF.

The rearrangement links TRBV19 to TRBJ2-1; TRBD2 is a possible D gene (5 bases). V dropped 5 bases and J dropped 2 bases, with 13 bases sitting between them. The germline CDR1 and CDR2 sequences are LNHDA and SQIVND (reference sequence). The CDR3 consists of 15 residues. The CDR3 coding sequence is TGTGCCAGTAGTCTCGGACTGGACCCCTACAATGAGCAGTTCTTC. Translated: CASSLGLDPYNEQFF.

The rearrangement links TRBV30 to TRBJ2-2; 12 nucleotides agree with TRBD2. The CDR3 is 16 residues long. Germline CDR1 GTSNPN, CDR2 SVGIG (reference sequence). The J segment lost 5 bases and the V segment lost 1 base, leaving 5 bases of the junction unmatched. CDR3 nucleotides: TGTGCCTGGAGTGGACTAGCGGGGGCGAGAACCGGGGAGCTGTTTTTT. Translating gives CAWSGLAGARTGELFF.

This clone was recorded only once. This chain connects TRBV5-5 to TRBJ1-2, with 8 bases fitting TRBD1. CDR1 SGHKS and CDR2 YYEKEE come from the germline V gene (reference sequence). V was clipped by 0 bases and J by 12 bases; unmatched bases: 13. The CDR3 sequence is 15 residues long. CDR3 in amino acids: CASSLVGRGHSADTF. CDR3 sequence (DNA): TGTGCCAGCAGCTTGGTGGGCAGGGGGCATTCCGCGGACACCTTC.

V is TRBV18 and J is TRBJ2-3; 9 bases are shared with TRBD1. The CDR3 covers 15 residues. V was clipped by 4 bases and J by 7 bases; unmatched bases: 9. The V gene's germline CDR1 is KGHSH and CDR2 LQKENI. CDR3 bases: TGTGCCAGCTCACGTGGACAGGGGAATATGAATACGCAGTATTTT. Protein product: CASSRGQGNMNTQYF.

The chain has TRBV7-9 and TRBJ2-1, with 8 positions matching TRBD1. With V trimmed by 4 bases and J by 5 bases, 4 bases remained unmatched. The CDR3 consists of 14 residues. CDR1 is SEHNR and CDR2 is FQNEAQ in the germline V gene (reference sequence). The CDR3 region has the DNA TGTGCCAGCAGCTCGGGACAGGCACACAATGAGCAGTTCTTC. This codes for CASSSGQAHNEQFF.

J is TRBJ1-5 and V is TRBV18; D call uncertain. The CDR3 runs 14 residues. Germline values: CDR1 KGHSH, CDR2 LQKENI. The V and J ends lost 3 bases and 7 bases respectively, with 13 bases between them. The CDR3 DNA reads TGTGCCAGCTCACCGCCGGGGTCACGCCAGCCCCAGCATTTT. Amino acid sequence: CASSPPGSRQPQHF.

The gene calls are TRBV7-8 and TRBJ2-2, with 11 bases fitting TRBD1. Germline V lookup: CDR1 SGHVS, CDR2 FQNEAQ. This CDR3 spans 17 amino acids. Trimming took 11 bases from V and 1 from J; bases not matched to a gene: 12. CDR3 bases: TGTGCCTCCCGCAAGGACAGGGGGCTCTTGAACACCGGGGAGCTGTTTTTT. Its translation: CASRKDRGLLNTGELFF.

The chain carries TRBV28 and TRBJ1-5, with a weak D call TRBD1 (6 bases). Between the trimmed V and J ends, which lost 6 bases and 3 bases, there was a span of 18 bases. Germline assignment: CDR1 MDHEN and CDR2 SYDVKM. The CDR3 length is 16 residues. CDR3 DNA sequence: TGTGCCAGCAGCTCTTCCCGGACAGCTTTCAATCAGCCCCAGCATTTT. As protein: CASSSSRTAFNQPQHF.

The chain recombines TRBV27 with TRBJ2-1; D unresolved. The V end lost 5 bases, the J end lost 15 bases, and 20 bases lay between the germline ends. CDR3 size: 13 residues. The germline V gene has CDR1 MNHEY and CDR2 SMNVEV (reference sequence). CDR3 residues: CASSENRALPRFF. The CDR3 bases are TGTGCCAGCAGTGAAAACAGAGCCCTTCCTCGGTTCTTC.